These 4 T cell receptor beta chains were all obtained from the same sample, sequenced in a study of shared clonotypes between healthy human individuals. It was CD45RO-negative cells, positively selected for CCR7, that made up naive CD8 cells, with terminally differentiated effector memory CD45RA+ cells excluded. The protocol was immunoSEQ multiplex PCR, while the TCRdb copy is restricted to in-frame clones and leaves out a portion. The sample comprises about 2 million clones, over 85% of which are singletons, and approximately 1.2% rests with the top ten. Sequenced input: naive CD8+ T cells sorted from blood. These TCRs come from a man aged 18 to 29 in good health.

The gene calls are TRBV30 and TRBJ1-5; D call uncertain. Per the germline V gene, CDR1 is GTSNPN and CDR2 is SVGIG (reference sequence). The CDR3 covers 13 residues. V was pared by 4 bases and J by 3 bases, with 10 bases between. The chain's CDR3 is CAWTDGYNQPQHF. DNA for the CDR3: TGTGCCTGGACGGACGGGTACAATCAGCCCCAGCATTTT.

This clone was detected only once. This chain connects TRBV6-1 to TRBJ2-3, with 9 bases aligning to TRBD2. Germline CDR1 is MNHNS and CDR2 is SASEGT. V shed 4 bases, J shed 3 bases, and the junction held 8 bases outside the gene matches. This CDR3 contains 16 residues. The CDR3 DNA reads TGTGCCAGCAGTGGGGAACTAGCGGGTTTGACAGATACGCAGTATTTT. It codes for CASSGELAGLTDTQYF.

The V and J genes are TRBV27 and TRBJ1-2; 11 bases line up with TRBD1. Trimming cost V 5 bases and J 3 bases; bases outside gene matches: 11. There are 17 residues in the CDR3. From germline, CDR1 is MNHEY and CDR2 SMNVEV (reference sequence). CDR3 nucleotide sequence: TGTGCCAGCAGTCCCCTCCCGGGACAGGGGGAAGACTATGGCTACACCTTC. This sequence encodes CASSPLPGQGEDYGYTF.

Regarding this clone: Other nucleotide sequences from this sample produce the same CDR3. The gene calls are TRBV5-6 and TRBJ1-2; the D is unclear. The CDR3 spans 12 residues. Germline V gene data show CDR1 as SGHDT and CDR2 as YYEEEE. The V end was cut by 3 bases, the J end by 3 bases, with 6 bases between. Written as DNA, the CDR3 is TGTGCCAGCAGCTCTGGGGACTATGGCTACACCTTC. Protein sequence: CASSSGDYGYTF.